This T cell receptor beta chain was recorded in a study of blood T cells in healthy people across ages. Primed by a sample-barcoded 5' primer and a J-beta primer mix, a second PCR proceeded for 7 to 11 cycles. A single record per CDR3 protein comes from TCRdb applying MiXCR to the 5' RACE reads. Of 800,000 or so distinct CDR3 sequences listed, roughly 25% are singletons. This clonotype was recorded a few times. What it binds is unknown. Notes on the study in general: Fewer expanded clones and more diversity marked long-lived versus aged donors. Because sorting was not performed, PBMCs prevented conclusive naive versus antigen-experienced comparison.

V gave up 6 bases and J gave up 5 bases; unmatched junction bases: 19. The length of the CDR3 is 18 residues. In germline, CDR1 is MDHEN, CDR2 SYDVKM. These data were likewise used in another study, on T cells of mothers and their children.

Sequenced input: blood. The TCR was taken from a boy aged 5-17 years in good health. V is TRBV28 and J is TRBJ2-1; TRBD2 agrees at 7 bases. CDR3 coding DNA: TGTGCCAGCAGCCGCGGGAGCCGGGGCCTCCTCGCCCACAATGAGCAGTTCTTC. This gives the protein CASSRGSRGLLAHNEQFF. The full variable domain, rest sourced from reference TRBV28 and TRBJ2-1, is DVKVTQSSRYLVKRTGEKVFLECVQDMDHENMFWYRQDPGLGLRLIYFSYDVKMKEKGDIPEGYSVSREKKERFSLILESASTNQTSMYLCASSRGSRGLLAHNEQFFGPGTRLTVL.